This TCR beta chain comes out of a study of blood T cell repertoires in COVID-19. Across the whole study: Spain, Italy and the United States supplied samples that represented acute and convalescent COVID-19.

Using immunoSEQ multiplex PCR, the repertoire was profiled, and TCRdb retains in-frame clones only, with some absent. The sample includes tens of thousands of clones, 90% seen only once; the top ten take around 9.7%. This CDR3 has 16 residues. CDR1 and CDR2 from the germline V gene are SGHRS and YFSETQ. V was clipped by 1 base and J by 6 bases; unmatched bases: 7. The source material was peripheral blood. The chain has TRBV5-1 and TRBJ2-1, with TRBD2 identical over 10 bases. The clonotype was recovered from a woman at least 80 years old with acute or convalescent COVID-19. The CDR3 spells CASSLYRTSGSNEQFF. The CDR3 coding sequence is TGCGCCAGCAGCTTGTATAGGACTAGCGGATCCAATGAGCAGTTCTTC.